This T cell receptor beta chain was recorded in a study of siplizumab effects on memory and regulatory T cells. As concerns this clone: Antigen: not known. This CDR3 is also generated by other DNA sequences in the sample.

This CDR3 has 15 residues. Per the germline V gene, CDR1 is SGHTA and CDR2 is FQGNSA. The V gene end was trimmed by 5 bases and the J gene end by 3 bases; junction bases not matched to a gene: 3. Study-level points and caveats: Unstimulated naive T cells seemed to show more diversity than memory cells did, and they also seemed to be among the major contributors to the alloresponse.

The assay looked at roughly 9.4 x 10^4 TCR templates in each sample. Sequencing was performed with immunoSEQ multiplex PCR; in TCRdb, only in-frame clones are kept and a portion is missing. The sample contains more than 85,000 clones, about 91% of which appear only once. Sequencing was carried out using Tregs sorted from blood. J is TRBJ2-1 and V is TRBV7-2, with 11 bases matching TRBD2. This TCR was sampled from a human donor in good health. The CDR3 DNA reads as TGTGCCAGCAGCCTTGGGACTAGCGGCTACAATGAGCAGTTCTTC. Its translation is CASSLGTSGYNEQFF.